This T cell receptor (beta chain) was sequenced in a study of blood T cell repertoires in COVID-19. Authors' methods: Amplification of reference gene primers provided the estimated nucleated cell counts. The table came from immunoSEQ multiplex PCR; TCRdb's copy has only in-frame clones and leaves some out. V, J and clone size are taken as reported in that table, and D and trimming were inferred from the DNA itself. Of 250,000 to 350,000 clones in the sample, roughly nine tenths were seen once. The ends lost 2 bases at V and 7 bases at J; junction bases unmatched: 4. The CDR3 length is 13 residues. Germline CDR1 is LGHNA and CDR2 is YNFKEQ. Recruits, aged roughly 18 to 89 years, lived in roughly 22 US areas.

The sequence came from a man aged 55 to 70 who had recovered from COVID-19. Sequencing was performed on PBMCs or T cells enriched from blood (not recorded which). The chain carries TRBV4-2 and TRBJ1-1; 7 nucleotides agree with TRBD1. In DNA form, the CDR3 reads TGTGCCAGCAGCCAATCCGGACAGGTTGAAGCTTTCTTT. It yields the protein CASSQSGQVEAFF.